The following is a TCR beta chain sequence with its context. This clone was seen only once. No antigen is known for it. Nothing much larger sits one base from this clone, and base qualities are not available. The data belong to a study of blood T cell repertoires in COVID-19 (dated by TCRdb to 2018 to 2020). Regarding the research as a whole: The collaborator samples originated in the United States, Italy and Spain and spanned the acute and convalescent phases of COVID-19. Sample metadata almost always included a de-identified subject ID, COVID-19 status, age in years and sex. The repertoires were released in a freely available public database meant as a resource for research on the immune response to SARS-CoV-2. The prospective study material was composed of cDNA or gDNA derived from T cells, B-cell-depleted T cells, or PBMCs. The dataset comprised deeply sampled blood TCRbeta repertoires from subjects exposed to, actively infected with, or recovered from COVID-19. Samples were obtained from the ongoing ImmuneRACE study (first 160 participants) and from over 1,000 subjects provided by 6 global collaborators. Where available, HLA class I and class II types were obtained from metadata supplied by the sample provider rather than from assay-based typing. General study outcomes and caveats: The quantity of clinical and demographic metadata differed by source and by participant and was supplied without curation.

In the prospective study, participants were about 18 to 100 years old, resided in approximately 25 geographic areas of the United States, and were enrolled through a virtual design. In the prospective study, cohorts were assigned on the basis of participant-reported clinical history obtained from a screening survey and a study questionnaire. In the prospective study, whole blood, serum and a nasopharyngeal or oropharyngeal swab were collected from each participant by mobile phlebotomists. Over a roughly 2-month period, participants in the prospective study had the option of providing additional blood draws and questionnaires. Prospective study blood samples were shipped either frozen or at room temperature before DNA extraction. The CDR3, cysteine through phenylalanine, is 13 amino acids long. Just the 39-base CDR3 DNA is kept, in frame starting at base 1. In the germline V gene (reference sequence), CDR1 corresponds to GTSNPN and CDR2 to SVGIG. Compared with germline, V lacks 1 base and J lacks 6 bases; bases without a gene match: 5.

The immunoSEQ Assay, a bias-controlled multiplex PCR, was used to amplify TCRbeta CDR3 regions from genomic DNA. The paper's processing steps were these. The number of nucleated cells in each sample was estimated from the amplification of reference gene primers within the assay. Sequence reads were collapsed and filtered to measure the absolute abundance of every unique TCRbeta CDR3 rearrangement. For each sample, productive Simpson clonality was calculated as the square root of Simpson's diversity index over productive rearrangements. TCRdb's version of the immuneACCESS table is confined to in-frame rearrangements and falls short of the full clone set. An unresolved V gene accounts for under half of the shortfall where checked; the remainder is of unknown origin. V, J and clone size are taken as reported in that table, and D and trimming were inferred from the DNA itself. The sample table shows approximately 280,000 clones, and 90% are seen once. Clones ranked in the top ten supply 1.7% of the sample.

Recombination joined TRBV30 with TRBJ1-2, with TRBD1 matching 7 junction bases. The specimen sequenced was PBMCs or T cells enriched from blood (not recorded which). The receptor was derived from a woman under 30 with acute COVID-19. Read as DNA, the sequence is TGTGCCTGGAGTGAGACAGGGTTGCATGGCTACACCTTC. Its protein product is CAWSETGLHGYTF.